The clone carrying this T cell receptor beta chain was counted ten times or more. Its cognate antigen is unknown. TCRdb ran MiXCR on the reads and lists one entry per CDR3 protein. Among roughly 150,000 distinct CDR3 sequences listed, around 32% were seen once. The record originates from a study of T cell repertoires in cytomegalovirus infection. Study-level information: Researchers turned to recently identified HLA-C-restricted CMV epitopes as well as well-studied HLA-B-restricted ones. Signatures in public TCR beta sequences pointed to both CMV infection and matching HLA type.

The CDR3 length is 13 residues. In germline, CDR1 is MNHEY, CDR2 SVGAGI. Deletions cut 0 bases from V and 4 bases from J, with 7 bases between. Study-level findings and limits: Clonotypes of TCR beta that were HLA-C-restricted and CMV-specific dominated the ex vivo response. Cumulative frequency of public TCR beta families picked out carriers of CMV plus the relevant HLA.

The sequencing used CD8+ T cells from cultured PBMCs, collected from culture after CMV antigen stimulation. The chain couples TRBV6-5 to TRBJ2-7; a weak D match, TRBD1 (6 bases). This TCR came from a human donor in good health (CMV status not recorded). Some clones in this sample may be carry-over from other donors' samples. The CDR3 sequence: CASSYSTGYEQYF. As DNA, the CDR3 is TGTGCCAGCAGTTACTCGACAGGATACGAGCAGTACTTC.